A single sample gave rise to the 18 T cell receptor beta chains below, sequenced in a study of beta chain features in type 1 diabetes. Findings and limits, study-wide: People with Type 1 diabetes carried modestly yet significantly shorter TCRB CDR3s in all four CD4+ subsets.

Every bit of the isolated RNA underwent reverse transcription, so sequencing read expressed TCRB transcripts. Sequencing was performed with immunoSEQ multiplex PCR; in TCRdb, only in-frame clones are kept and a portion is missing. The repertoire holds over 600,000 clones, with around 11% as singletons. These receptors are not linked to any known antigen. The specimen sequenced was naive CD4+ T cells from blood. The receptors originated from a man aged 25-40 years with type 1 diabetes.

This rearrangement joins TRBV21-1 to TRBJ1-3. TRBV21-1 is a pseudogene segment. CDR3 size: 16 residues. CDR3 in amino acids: CASSKDPRTPGNTIYF. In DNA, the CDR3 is TGTGCCAGCAGCAAAGATCCCCGGACGCCTGGAAACACCATATATTTT.

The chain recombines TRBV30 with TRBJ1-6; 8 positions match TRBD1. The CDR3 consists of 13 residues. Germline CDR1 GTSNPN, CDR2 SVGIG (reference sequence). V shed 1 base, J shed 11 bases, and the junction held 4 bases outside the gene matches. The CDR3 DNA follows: TGTGCCTGGAGTGGGACAGGGCTTGCACCCCTCCACTTT. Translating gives CAWSGTGLAPLHF.

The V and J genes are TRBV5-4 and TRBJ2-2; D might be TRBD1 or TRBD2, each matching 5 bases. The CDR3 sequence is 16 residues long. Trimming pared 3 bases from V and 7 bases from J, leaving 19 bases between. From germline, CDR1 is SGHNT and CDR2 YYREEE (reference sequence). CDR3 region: CASSSKDWGKGGELFF. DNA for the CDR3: TGTGCCAGCAGCTCCAAGGACTGGGGGAAAGGCGGGGAGCTGTTTTTT.

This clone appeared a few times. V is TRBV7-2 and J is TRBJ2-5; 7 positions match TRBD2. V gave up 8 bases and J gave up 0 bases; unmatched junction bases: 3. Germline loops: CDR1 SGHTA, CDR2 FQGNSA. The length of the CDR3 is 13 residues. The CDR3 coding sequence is TGTGCCAGCTCAGGGACTAACCAAGAGACCCAGTACTTC. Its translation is CASSGTNQETQYF.

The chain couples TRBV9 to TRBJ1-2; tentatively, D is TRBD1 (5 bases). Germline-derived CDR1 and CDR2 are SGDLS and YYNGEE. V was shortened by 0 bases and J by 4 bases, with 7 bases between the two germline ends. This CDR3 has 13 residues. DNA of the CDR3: TGTGCCAGCAGCGTAGGGACAACCTATGGCTACACCTTC. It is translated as CASSVGTTYGYTF.

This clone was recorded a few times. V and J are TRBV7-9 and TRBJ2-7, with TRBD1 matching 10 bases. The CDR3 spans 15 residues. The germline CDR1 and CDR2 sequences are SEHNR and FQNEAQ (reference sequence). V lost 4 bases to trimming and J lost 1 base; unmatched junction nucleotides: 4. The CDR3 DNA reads TGTGCCAGCAGCTGGGGACAGGGGACTTCCTACGAGCAGTACTTC. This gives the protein CASSWGQGTSYEQYF.

The CDR3 coding sequence is TGTGCCAGCAGCCTGAGCGGGGGTACCACCTGGCATGAGCAGTTCTTC. As protein: CASSLSGGTTWHEQFF. The chain employs TRBV7-2 and TRBJ2-1; 8 nucleotides line up with TRBD2. Germline assignment: CDR1 SGHTA and CDR2 FQGNSA. The CDR3 runs 16 residues. Trimming at V came to 5 bases and at J to 8 bases, leaving 14 bases not matched to a gene.

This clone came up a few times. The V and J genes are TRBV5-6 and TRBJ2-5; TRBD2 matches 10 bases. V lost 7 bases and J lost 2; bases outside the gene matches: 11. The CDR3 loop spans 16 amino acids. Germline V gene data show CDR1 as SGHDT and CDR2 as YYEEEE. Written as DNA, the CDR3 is TGTGCCAGCGGGACTAGCGAATCGGGATGGCAAGAGACCCAGTACTTC. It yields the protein CASGTSESGWQETQYF.

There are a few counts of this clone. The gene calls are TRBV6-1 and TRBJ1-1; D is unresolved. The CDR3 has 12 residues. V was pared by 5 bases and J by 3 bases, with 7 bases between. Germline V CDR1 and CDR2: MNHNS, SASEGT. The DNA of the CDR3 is TGTGCCAGCAGTACAAGGGACACTGAAGCTTTCTTT. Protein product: CASSTRDTEAFF.

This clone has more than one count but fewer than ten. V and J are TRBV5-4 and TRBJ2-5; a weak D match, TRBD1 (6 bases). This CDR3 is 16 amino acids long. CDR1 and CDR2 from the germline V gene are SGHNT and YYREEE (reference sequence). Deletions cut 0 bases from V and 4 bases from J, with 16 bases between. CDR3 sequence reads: CASSLVLGVGGETQYF. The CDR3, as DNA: TGTGCCAGCAGCTTGGTTCTGGGGGTAGGGGGAGAGACCCAGTACTTC. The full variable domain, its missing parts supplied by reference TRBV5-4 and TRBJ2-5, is ETGVTQSPTHLIKTRGQQVTLRCSSQSGHNTVSWYQQALGQGPQFIFQYYREEENGRGNFPPRFSGLQFPNYSSELNVNALELDDSALYLCASSLVLGVGGETQYFGPGTRLLVL.

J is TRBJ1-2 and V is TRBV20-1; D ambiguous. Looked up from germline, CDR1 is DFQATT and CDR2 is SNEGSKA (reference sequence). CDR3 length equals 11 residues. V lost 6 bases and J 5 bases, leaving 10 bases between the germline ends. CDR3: CSATPEYGYTF. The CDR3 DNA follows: TGCAGTGCCACCCCGGAGTATGGCTACACCTTC.

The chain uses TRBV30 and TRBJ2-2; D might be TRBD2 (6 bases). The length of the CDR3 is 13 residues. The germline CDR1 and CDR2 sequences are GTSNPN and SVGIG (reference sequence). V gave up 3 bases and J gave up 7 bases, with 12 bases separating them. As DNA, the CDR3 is TGTGCCTGGAGAGCGGGCTCGCACGGGGAGCTGTTTTTT. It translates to CAWRAGSHGELFF.

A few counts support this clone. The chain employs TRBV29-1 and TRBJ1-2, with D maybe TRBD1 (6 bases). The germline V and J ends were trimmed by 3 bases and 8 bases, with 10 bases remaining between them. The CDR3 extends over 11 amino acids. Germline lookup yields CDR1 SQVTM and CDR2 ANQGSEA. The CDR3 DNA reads TGCAGCGTTGATGGGACATTGGGCTACACCTTC. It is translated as CSVDGTLGYTF.

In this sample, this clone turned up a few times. CDR3 protein: CASSETLSYEQYF. The CDR3 DNA reads TGTGCCAGCAGTGAGACCCTCTCCTACGAGCAGTACTTC. V is TRBV2 and J is TRBJ2-7; no firm D call. The length of the CDR3 is 13 residues. V lost 3 bases, J lost 0 bases, and 6 bases lay in between. The germline gives CDR1 SNHLY, CDR2 FYNNEI.

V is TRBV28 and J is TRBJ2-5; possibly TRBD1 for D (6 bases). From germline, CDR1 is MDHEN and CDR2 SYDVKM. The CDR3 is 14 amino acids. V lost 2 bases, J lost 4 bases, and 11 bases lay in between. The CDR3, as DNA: TGTGCCAGCAGTTTAGGTCAGGGGAGAGAGACCCAGTACTTC. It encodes CASSLGQGRETQYF.

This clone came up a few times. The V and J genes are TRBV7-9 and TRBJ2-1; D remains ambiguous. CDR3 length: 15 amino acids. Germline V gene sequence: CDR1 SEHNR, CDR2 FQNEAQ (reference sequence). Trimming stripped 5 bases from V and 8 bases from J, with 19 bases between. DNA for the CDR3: TGTGCCAGCAGCCTCACCCCTTTCTTAGTGTATGAGCAGTTCTTC. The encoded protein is CASSLTPFLVYEQFF.

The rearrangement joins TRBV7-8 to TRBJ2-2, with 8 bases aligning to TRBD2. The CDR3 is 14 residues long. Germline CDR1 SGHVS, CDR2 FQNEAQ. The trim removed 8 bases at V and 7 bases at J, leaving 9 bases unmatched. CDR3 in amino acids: CASCSGGTGGELFF. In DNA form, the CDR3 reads TGTGCCAGCTGCAGCGGGGGTACCGGCGGGGAGCTGTTTTTT.

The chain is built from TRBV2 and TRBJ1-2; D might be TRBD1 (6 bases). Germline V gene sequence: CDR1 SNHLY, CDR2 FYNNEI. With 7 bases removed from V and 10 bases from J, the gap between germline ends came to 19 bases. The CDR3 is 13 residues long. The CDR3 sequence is CASNSQGRRYYTF. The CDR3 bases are TGTGCCAGCAACTCACAGGGCAGGCGTTACTACACCTTC.